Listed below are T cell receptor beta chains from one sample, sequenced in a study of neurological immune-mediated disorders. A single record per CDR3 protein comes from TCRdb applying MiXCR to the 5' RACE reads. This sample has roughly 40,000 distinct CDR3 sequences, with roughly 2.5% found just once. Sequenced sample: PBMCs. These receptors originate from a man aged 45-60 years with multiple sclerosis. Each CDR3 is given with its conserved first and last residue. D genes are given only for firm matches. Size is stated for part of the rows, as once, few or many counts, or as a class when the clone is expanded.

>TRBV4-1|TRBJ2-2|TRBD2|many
CASSQMRGNGELFF
TGCGCCAGCAGCCAGATGCGGGGGAACGGGGAGCTGTTTTTT
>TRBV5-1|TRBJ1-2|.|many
CASSLVGFSGYTF
TGCGCCAGCAGCTTGGTGGGGTTTTCTGGCTACACCTTC
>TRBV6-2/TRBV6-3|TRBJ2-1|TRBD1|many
CASEQGAYNEQFF
TGTGCCAGCGAACAGGGGGCCTACAATGAGCAGTTCTTC
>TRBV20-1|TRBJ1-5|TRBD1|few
CSARPTGMDQPQNF
TGCAGTGCTAGACCGACAGGGATGGATCAGCCCCAGAATTTT
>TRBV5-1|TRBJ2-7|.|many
CASSLGQGPGEQYF
TGCGCCAGCAGCTTGGGTCAGGGGCCGGGCGAGCAGTACTTC
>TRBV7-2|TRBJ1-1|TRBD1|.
CASSSPGQGRAFF
TGTGCCAGCAGCTCTCCGGGACAGGGGCGTGCTTTCTTT
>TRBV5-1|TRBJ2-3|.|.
CASSLDWAARSTDTQYF
TGCGCCAGCAGCTTGGATTGGGCGGCGAGAAGCACAGATACGCAGTATTTT
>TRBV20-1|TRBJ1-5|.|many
CSATDYDQPQHF
TGCAGTGCCACGGATTACGATCAGCCCCAGCATTTT
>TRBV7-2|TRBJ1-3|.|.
CAGSTYRASGNTIYF
TGTGCCGGCAGCACATACAGGGCCTCTGGAAACACCATATATTTT
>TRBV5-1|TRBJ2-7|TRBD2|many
CASSLVAGGSYEQYF
TGCGCCAGCAGCTTAGTAGCGGGGGGATCCTACGAGCAGTACTTC
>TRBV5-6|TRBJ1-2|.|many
CASSRGQEYGYTF
TGTGCCAGCAGCCGCGGACAAGAGTATGGCTACACCTTC
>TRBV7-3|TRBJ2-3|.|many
CASSPLGADTQYF
TGTGCCAGCAGCCCCCTCGGGGCAGATACGCAGTATTTT
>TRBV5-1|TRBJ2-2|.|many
CASRTGTQNTGELFF
TGCGCCAGTCGGACCGGGACACAGAACACCGGGGAGCTGTTTTTT
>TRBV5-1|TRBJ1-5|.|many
CASLGSNQPQHF
TGCGCCAGCCTAGGTAGCAATCAGCCCCAGCATTTT
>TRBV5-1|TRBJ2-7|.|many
CASRRAGTDSYEQYF
TGCGCCAGCAGGCGGGCCGGGACGGACTCCTACGAGCAGTACTTC
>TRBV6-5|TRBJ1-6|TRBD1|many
CASSYLTGSENSPLHF
TGTGCCAGCAGTTACCTGACAGGGTCGGAGAATTCACCCCTCCACTTT
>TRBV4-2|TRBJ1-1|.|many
CASSQESNTEAFF
TGTGCCAGCAGCCAAGAGAGTAACACTGAAGCTTTCTTT
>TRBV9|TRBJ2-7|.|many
CASSGGDGTYYEQYF
TGTGCCAGCAGCGGAGGGGACGGGACCTACTACGAGCAGTACTTC
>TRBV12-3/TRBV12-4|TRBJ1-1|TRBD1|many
CASSLRMTGDMDTEAFF
TGTGCCAGCAGTTTAAGAATGACAGGGGATATGGACACTGAAGCTTTCTTT
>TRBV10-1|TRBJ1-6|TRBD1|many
CASSPDRGNSPLNF
TGCGCCAGCAGCCCGGACAGGGGCAATTCACCCCTCAACTTT
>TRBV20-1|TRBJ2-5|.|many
CSARDDDHHTQYF
TGCAGTGCTAGAGATGATGACCACCACACCCAGTACTTC
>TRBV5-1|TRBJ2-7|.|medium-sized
CASSLNSYEQYF
TGCGCCAGCAGCTTGAACTCCTACGAGCAGTACTTC
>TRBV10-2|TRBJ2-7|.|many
CPTRLVSYEQYF
TGCCCCACAAGGCTAGTGTCCTACGAGCAGTACTTC
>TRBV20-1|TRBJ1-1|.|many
CSAVKESRDTEAFF
TGCAGTGCCGTAAAGGAATCCAGGGACACTGAAGCTTTCTTT
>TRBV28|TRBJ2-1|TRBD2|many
CASRLAGGLENEQFF
TGTGCCAGCAGACTAGCGGGGGGGCTCGAGAATGAGCAGTTCTTC
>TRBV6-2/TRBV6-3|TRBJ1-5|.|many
CASRQEDQPQHF
TGTGCCAGCAGGCAGGAGGATCAGCCCCAGCATTTT
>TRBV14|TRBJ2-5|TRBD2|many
CASSQDSSSGETGTQYF
TGTGCCAGCAGCCAAGATAGTTCTAGCGGAGAAACCGGGACCCAGTACTTC
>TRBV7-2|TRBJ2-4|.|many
CASSPFKGGRDIQYF
TGTGCCAGCAGCCCCTTCAAGGGGGGGCGGGACATTCAGTACTTC
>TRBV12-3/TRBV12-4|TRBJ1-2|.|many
CASRSTYRYNYGYTF
TGTGCCAGCAGATCGACATACAGATATAACTATGGCTACACCTTC
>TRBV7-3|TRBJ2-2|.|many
CASSALPGWTGELFF
TGTGCCAGCAGCGCCCTACCGGGGTGGACCGGGGAGCTGTTTTTT
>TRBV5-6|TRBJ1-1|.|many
CASSLLTGGAGSTVPAEAFF
TGTGCCAGCAGCTTGCTAACGGGGGGCGCCGGGTCCACGGTCCCCGCTGAAGCTTTCTTT
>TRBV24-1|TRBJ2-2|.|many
CATGGERRTGELFF
TGTGCCACCGGCGGTGAAAGGCGCACCGGGGAGCTGTTTTTT
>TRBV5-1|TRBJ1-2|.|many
CASSPQGPYGYTF
TGCGCCAGCAGCCCTCAAGGGCCCTATGGCTACACCTTC
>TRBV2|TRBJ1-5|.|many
CASSVVSAGQPQHF
TGTGCCAGCAGTGTGGTGTCAGCAGGTCAGCCCCAGCATTTT
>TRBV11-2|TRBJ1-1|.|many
CASSPARVMNTEAFF
TGTGCCAGCAGCCCGGCACGGGTCATGAACACTGAAGCTTTCTTT
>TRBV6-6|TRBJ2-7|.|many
CASSLGPGEQYF
TGTGCCAGCAGTTTAGGCCCGGGCGAGCAGTACTTC
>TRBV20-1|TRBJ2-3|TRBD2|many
CSAKKRGMALDTQYF
TGCAGTGCAAAAAAGCGGGGGATGGCCCTAGATACGCAGTATTTT
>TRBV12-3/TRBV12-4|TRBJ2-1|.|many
CASSLSAQNEQFF
TGTGCCAGCAGTTTATCCGCCCAGAATGAGCAGTTCTTC
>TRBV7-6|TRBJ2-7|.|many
CASSSQQGGPYEQYF
TGTGCCAGCAGCTCGCAACAGGGTGGTCCCTACGAGCAGTACTTC
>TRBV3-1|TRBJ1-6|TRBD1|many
CASRMGTGRPNSPLHF
TGTGCCAGCCGGATGGGGACAGGGCGTCCTAATTCACCCCTCCACTTT
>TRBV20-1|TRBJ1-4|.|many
CSASRVGEKLFF
TGCAGTGCTAGCAGGGTCGGAGAAAAACTGTTTTTT
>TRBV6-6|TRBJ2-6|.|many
CASSTLGGRVGANVLTF
TGTGCCAGCAGCACCCTCGGGGGGCGGGTTGGGGCCAACGTCCTGACTTTC
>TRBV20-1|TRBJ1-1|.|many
CSARDHGSPPGTEAFF
TGCAGTGCTAGAGATCATGGGTCCCCCCCAGGGACAGAAGCTTTCTTT
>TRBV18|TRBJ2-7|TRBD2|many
CASSPYSAGLAGNYEQYF
TGTGCCAGCTCACCGTACAGCGCCGGACTAGCGGGGAACTACGAGCAGTACTTC
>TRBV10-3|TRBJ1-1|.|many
CAIRGQENTEAFF
TGTGCCATCAGGGGGCAGGAGAACACTGAAGCTTTCTTT
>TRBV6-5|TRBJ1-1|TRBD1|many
CASSYPGQGLNTEAFF
TGTGCCAGCAGTTACCCCGGACAGGGGTTGAACACTGAAGCTTTCTTT
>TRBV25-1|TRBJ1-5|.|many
CASSALDSNQPQHF
TGTGCCAGCAGTGCACTCGATAGCAATCAGCCCCAGCATTTT
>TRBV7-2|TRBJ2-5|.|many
CASSAGRNQETQYF
TGTGCCAGCAGCGCGGGGCGGAACCAAGAGACCCAGTACTTC
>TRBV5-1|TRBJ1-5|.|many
CASSAQGDQPQNF
TGCGCCAGCAGTGCACAGGGCGACCAGCCCCAGAATTTT
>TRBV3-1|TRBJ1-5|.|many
CASSQDLNNQPQHF
TGTGCCAGCAGCCAAGACTTAAACAATCAGCCCCAGCATTTT
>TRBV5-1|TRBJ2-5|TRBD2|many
CASSLGLAVQETQYF
TGCGCCAGCAGCTTGGGGCTAGCGGTTCAAGAGACCCAGTACTTC
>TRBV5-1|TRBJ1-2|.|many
CASSPGDRYLNANYGYTF
TGCGCCAGCAGCCCGGGGGACCGCTACCTTAACGCTAACTATGGCTACACCTTC
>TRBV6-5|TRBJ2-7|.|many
CASNTQGGLVYEQYF
TGTGCCAGCAATACACAGGGAGGGTTGGTCTACGAGCAGTACTTC